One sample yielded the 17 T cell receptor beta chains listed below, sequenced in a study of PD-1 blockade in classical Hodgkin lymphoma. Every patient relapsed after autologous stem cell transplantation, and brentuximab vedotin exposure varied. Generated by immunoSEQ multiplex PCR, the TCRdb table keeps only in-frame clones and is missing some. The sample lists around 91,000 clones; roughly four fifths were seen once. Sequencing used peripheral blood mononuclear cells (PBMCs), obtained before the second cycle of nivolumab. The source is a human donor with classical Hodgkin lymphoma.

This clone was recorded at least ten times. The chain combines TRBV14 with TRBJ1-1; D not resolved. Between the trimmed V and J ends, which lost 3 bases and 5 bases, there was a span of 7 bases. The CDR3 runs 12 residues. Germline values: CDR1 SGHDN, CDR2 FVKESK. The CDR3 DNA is TGTGCCAGCAGCCATATCCGGACTGAAGCTTTCTTT. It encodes CASSHIRTEAFF.

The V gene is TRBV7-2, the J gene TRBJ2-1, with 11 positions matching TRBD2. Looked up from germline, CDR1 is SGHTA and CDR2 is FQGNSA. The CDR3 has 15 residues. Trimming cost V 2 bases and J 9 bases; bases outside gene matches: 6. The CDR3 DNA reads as TGTGCCAGCAGCTTATCACTAGCGGGAGCAGGTGAGCAGTTCTTC. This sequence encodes CASSLSLAGAGEQFF.

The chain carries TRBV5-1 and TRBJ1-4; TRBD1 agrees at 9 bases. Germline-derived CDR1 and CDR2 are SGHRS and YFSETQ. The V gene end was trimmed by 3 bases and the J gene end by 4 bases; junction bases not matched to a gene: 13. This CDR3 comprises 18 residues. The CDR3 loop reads CASSSFPGQGDHNEKLFF. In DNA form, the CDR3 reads TGCGCCAGCAGCTCGTTTCCGGGACAGGGCGACCATAATGAAAAACTGTTTTTT.

CDR3 nucleotide sequence: TGTGCCAGCACCCCGGCCGGGTACGAGCAGTACTTC. Protein: CASTPAGYEQYF. This chain connects TRBV11-2 to TRBJ2-7; D uncertain. Germline V lookup: CDR1 SGHAT, CDR2 FQNNGV. V was shortened by 7 bases and J by 4 bases, with 11 bases between the two germline ends. The CDR3 covers 12 residues.

CDR3 region: CASSSGGGQETQYF. The CDR3 bases are TGCGCCAGCAGCTCTGGGGGCGGGCAAGAGACCCAGTACTTC. The chain couples TRBV5-1 to TRBJ2-5; a possible D gene is TRBD1 (6 bases). V was shortened by 3 bases and J by 2 bases, with 11 bases between the two germline ends. Germline assignment: CDR1 SGHRS and CDR2 YFSETQ. The CDR3 consists of 14 residues.

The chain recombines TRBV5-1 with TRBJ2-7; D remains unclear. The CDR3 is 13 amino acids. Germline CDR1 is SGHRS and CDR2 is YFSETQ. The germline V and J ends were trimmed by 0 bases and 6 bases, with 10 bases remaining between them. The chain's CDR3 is CASSLDIAAEQYF. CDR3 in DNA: TGCGCCAGCAGCTTGGACATTGCTGCCGAGCAGTACTTC.

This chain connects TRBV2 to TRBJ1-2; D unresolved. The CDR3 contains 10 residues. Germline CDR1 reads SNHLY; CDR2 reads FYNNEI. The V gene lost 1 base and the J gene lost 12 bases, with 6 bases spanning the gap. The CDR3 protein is CASSEDRHTF. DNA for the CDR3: TGTGCCAGCAGTGAAGATCGCCACACCTTC.

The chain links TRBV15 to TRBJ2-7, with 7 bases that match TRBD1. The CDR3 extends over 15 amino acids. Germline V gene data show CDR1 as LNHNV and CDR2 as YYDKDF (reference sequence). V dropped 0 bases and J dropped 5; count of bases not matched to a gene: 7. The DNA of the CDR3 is TGTGCCACCAGCAGAGATCGTGGGACAGTTAACGAGCAGTACTTC. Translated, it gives CATSRDRGTVNEQYF.

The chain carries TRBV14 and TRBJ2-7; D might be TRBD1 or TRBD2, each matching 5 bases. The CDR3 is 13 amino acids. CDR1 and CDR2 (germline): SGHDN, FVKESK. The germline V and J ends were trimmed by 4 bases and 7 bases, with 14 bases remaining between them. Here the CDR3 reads CASSPSLRGEQYF. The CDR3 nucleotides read TGTGCCAGCAGCCCCAGCCTGAGGGGAGAGCAGTACTTC.

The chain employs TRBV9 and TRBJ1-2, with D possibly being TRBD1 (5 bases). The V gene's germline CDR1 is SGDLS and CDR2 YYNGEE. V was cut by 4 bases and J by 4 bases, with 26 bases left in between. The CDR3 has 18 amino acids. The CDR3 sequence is CASSSRGAQPGVRYGYTF. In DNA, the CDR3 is TGTGCCAGCAGCTCCCGAGGGGCCCAGCCTGGGGTTCGCTATGGCTACACCTTC.

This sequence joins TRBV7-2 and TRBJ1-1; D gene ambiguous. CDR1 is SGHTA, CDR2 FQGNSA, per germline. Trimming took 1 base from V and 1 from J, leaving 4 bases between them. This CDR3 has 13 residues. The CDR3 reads CASSLGRNTEAFF. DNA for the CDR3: TGTGCCAGCAGCTTAGGGAGGAACACTGAAGCTTTCTTT.

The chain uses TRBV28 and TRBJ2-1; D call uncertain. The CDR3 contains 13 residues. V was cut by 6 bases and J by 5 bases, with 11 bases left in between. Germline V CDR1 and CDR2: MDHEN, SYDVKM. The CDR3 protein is CASSGPPNNEQFF. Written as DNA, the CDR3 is TGTGCCAGCAGCGGACCACCCAACAATGAGCAGTTCTTC.

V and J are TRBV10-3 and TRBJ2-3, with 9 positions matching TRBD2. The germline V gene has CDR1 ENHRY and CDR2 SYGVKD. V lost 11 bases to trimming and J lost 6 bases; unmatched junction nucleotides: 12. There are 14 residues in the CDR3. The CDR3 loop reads CAHAGAGGTDTQYF. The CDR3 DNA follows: TGTGCCCACGCGGGAGCGGGAGGAACGGATACGCAGTATTTT.

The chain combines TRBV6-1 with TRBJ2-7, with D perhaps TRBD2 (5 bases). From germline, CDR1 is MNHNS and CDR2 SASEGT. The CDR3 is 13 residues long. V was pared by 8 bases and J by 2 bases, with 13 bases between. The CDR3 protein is CASEVPGTYEQYF. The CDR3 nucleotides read TGTGCCAGCGAGGTCCCGGGGACCTACGAGCAGTACTTC.

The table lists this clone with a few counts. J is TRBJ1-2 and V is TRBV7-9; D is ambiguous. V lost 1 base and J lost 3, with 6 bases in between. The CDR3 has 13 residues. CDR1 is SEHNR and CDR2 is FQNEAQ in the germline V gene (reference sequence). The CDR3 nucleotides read TGTGCCAGCAGCTTAGGGGCAGACTATGGCTACACCTTC. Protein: CASSLGADYGYTF.

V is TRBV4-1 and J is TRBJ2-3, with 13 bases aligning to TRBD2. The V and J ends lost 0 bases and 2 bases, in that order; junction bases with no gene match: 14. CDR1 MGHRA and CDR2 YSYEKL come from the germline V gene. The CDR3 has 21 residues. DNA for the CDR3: TGCGCCAGCAGCCAAGATTACACTGGGACTAGCGGGGCCACAATCACAGATACGCAGTATTTT. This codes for CASSQDYTGTSGATITDTQYF.

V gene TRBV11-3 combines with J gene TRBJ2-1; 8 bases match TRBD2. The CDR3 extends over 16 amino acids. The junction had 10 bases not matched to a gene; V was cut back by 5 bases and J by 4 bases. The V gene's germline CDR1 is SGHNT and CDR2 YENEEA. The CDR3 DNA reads TGTGCCAGCAGCCACAAAGCGGGAGAATGGTACAATGAGCAGTTCTTC. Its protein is CASSHKAGEWYNEQFF.